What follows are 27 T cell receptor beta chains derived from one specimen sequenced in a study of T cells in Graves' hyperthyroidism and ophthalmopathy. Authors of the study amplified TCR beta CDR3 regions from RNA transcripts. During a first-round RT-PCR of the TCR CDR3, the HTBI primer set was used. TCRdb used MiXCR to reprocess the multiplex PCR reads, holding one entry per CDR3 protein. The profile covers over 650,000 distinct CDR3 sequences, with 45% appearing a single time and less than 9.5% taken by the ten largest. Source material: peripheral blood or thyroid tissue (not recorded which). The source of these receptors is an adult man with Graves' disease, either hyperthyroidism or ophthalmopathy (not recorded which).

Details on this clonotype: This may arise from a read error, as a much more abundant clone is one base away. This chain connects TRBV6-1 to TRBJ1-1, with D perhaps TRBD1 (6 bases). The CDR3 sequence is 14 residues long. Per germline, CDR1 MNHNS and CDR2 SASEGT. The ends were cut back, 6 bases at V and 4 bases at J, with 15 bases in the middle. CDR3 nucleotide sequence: TGTGCCAGCAGGAATACTACAGGGAGCACTGAAGCTTTCTTT. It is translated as CASRNTTGSTEAFF.

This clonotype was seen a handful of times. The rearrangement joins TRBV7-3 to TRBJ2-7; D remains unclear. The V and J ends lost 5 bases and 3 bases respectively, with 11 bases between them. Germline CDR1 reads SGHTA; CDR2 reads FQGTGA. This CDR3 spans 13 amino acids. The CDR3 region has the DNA TGTGCCAGCAGCCAACTAACCCGCTACGAGCAGTACTTC. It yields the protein CASSQLTRYEQYF.

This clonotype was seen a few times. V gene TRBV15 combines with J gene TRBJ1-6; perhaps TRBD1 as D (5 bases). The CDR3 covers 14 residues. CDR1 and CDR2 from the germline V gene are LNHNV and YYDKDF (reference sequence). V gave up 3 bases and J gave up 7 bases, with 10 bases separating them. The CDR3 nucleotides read TGTGCCACCAGCAGGACAGCGGGGAATTCACCCCTCCACTTT. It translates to CATSRTAGNSPLHF.

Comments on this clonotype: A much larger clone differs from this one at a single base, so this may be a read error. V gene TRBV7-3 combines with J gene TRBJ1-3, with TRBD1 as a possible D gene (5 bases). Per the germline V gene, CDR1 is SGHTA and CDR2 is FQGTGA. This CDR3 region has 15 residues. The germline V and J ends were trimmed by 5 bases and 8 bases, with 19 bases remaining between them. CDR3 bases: TGTGCCAGCAGCCTCTTTCAGGGCCGGTTGGACACCATATATTTT. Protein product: CASSLFQGRLDTIYF.

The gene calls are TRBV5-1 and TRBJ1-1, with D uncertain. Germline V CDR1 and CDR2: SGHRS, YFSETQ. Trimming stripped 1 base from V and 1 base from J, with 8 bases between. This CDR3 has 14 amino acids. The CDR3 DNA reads TGCGCCAGCAGCTTGAACATCGGGAACACTGAAGCTTTCTTT. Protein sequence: CASSLNIGNTEAFF.

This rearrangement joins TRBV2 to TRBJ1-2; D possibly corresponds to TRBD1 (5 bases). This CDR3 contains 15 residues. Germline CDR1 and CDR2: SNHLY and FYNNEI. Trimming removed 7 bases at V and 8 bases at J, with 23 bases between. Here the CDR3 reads CASTTSGRTDRGYTF. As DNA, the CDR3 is TGTGCCAGCACCACCTCGGGACGGACTGATCGGGGCTACACCTTC. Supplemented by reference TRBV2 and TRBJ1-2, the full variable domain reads EPEVTQTPSHQVTQMGQEVILRCVPISNHLYFYWYRQILGQKVEFLVSFYNNEISEKSEIFDDQFSVERPDGSNFTLKIRSTKLEDSAMYFCASTTSGRTDRGYTFGSGTRLTVV.

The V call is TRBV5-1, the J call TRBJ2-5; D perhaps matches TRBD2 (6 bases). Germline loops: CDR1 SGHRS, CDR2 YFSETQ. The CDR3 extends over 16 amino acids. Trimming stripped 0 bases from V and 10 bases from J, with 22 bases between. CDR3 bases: TGCGCCAGCAGCTTGGCGGCTAGTACCCCCGGAGGGGACCAGTACTTC. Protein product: CASSLAASTPGGDQYF. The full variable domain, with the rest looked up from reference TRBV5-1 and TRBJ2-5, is KAGVTQTPRYLIKTRGQQVTLSCSPISGHRSVSWYQQTPGQGLQFLFEYFSETQRNKGNFPGRFSGRQFSNSRSEMNVSTLELGDSALYLCASSLAASTPGGDQYFGPGTRLLVL.

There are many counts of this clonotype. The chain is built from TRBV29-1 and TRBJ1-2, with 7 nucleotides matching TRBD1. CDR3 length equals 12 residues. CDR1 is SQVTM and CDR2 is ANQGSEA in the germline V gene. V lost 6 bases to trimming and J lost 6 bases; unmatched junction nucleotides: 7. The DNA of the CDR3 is TGCAGCGTACCAAACAGGGGAGATGGCTACACCTTC. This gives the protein CSVPNRGDGYTF.

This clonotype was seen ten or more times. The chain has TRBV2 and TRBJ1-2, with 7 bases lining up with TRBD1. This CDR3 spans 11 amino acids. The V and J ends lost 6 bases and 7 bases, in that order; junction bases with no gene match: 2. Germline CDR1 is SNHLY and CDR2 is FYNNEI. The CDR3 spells CASRDRPGYTF. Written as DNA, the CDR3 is TGTGCCAGCAGGGACAGGCCTGGCTACACCTTC.

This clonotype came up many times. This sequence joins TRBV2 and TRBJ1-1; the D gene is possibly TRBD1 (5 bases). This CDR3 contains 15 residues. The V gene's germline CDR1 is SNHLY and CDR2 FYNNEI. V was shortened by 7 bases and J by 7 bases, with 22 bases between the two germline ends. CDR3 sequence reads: CASIFGHGDADEAFF. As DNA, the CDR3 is TGTGCCAGCATCTTCGGCCACGGGGACGCGGATGAAGCTTTCTTT.

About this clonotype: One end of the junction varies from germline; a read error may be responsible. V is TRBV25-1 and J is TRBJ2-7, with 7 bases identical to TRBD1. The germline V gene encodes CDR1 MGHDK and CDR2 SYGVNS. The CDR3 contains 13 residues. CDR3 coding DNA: TGTGCCAGCAGTGAATGGTTAGGGGGCAGTCAGCACTTC. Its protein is CASSEWLGGSQHF.

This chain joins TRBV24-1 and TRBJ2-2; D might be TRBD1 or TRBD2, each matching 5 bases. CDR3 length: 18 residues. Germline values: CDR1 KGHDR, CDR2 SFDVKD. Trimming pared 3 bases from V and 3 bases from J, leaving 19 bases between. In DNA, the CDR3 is TGTGCCACCAGTGATGGGGACGGGCACTATGGCTACACCGGGGAGCTGTTTTTT. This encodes CATSDGDGHYGYTGELFF.

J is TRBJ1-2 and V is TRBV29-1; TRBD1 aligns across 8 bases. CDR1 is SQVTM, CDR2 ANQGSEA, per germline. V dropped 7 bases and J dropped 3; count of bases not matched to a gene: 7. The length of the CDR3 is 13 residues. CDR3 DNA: TGCAGCGCTTCGGACAGGGCTTACTATGGCTACACCTTC. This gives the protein CSASDRAYYGYTF.

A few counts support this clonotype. CDR3 DNA sequence: TGTGCCAGCAGTGAAGCCGGGCAGGTCGGAAACACCATATATTTT. It specifies CASSEAGQVGNTIYF. The chain couples TRBV6-5 to TRBJ1-3; D remains unclear. Deletions cut 5 bases from V and 4 bases from J, with 15 bases between. The CDR3 length is 15 residues. Germline V gives CDR1 MNHEY, CDR2 SVGAGI.

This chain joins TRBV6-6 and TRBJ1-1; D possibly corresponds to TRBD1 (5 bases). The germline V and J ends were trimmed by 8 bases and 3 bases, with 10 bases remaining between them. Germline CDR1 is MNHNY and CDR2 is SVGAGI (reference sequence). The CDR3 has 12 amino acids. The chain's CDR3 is CASRPGDTEAFF. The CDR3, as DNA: TGTGCCAGCCGGCCGGGGGACACTGAAGCTTTCTTT.

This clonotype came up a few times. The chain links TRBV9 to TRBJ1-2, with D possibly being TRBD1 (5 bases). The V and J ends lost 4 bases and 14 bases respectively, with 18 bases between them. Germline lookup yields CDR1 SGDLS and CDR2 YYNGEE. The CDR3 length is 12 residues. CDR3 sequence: CASSTGARSRTF. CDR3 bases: TGTGCCAGCAGCACAGGCGCCCGCTCTAGAACCTTC.

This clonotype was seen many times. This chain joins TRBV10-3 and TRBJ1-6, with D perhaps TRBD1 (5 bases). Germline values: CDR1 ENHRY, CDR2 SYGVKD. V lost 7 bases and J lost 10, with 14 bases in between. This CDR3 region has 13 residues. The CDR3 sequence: CAINGGSGSPLHF. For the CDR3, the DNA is TGTGCCATCAATGGGGGTTCGGGATCACCCCTCCACTTT.

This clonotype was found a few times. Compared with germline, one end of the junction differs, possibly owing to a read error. Here the CDR3 reads CASSQTGLEGSYEQYF. The CDR3, as DNA: TGCGCCAGCAGCCAAACAGGGTTGGAGGGCTCCTACGAGCAGTACTTC. The chain combines TRBV7-9 with TRBJ2-7; TRBD1 or TRBD2 may be the D gene (6 bases each). This CDR3 comprises 16 residues. Germline V gene lookup returns CDR1 SEHNR and CDR2 FQNEAQ (reference sequence).

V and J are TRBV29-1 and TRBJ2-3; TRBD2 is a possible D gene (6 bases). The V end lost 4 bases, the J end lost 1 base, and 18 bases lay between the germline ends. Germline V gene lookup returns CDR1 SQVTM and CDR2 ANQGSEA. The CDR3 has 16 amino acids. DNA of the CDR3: TGCAGCGTTGCTGGCTCCCCGGAGGGTGGCACAGATACGCAGTATTTT. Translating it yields CSVAGSPEGGTDTQYF.

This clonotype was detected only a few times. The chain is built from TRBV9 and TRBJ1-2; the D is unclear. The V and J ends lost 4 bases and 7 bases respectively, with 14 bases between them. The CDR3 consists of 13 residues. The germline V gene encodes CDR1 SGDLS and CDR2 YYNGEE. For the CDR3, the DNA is TGTGCCAGCAGCCAAGAAGCCGGGTTTGGCTACACCTTC. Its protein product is CASSQEAGFGYTF.

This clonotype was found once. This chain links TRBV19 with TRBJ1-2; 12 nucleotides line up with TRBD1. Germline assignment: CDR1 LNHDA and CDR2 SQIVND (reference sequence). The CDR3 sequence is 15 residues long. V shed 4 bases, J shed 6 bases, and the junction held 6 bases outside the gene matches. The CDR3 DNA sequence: TGTGCCAGTAGTACAAGGGACAGGGGGCCCGATGGCTACACCTTC. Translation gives CASSTRDRGPDGYTF.

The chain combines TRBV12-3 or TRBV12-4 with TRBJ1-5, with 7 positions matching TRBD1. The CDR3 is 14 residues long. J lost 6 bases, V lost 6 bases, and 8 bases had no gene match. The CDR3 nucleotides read TGTGCCAGCAGGCAAACAGGGGCTTCTCAGCCCCAGCATTTT. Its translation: CASRQTGASQPQHF.

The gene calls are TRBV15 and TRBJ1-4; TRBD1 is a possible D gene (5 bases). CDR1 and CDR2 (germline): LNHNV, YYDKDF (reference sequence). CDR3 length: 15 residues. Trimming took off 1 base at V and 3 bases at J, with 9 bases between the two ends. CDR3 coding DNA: TGTGCCACCAGCAGAGGGGGGAGCCCTAATGAAAAACTGTTTTTT. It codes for CATSRGGSPNEKLFF.

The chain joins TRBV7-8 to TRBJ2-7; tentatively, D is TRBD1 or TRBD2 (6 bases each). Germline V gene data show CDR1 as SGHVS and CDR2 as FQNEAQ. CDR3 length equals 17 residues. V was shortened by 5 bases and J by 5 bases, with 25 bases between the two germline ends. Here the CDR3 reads CASSPPGLGGGYNEQYF. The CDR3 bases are TGTGCCAGCAGCCCCCCGGGTTTGGGGGGCGGCTATAACGAGCAGTACTTC.

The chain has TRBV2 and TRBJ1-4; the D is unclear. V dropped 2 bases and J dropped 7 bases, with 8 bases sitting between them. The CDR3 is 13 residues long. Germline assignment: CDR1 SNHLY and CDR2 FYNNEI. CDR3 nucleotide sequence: TGTGCCAGCAGTGAAAGAGCAGGTGAAAAACTGTTTTTT. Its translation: CASSERAGEKLFF.

As DNA, the CDR3 is TGTGCCAGCAGCTTAGGTTGGACAGACCAAGAGACCCAGTACTTC. It codes for CASSLGWTDQETQYF. The chain employs TRBV7-6 and TRBJ2-5; D is perhaps TRBD1 (6 bases). The CDR3 has 15 amino acids. The V gene lost 1 base and the J gene lost 0 bases, with 9 bases spanning the gap. The germline V gene has CDR1 SGHVS and CDR2 FNYEAQ.

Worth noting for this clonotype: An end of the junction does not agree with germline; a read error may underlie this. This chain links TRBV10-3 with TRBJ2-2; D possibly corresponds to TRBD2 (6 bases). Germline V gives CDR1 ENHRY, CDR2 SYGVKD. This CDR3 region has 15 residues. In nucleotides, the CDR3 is TGTGCCAGCAGTGAAGGGACTCCGAACACCGGGGAGCTGTTTTTT. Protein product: CASSEGTPNTGELFF.